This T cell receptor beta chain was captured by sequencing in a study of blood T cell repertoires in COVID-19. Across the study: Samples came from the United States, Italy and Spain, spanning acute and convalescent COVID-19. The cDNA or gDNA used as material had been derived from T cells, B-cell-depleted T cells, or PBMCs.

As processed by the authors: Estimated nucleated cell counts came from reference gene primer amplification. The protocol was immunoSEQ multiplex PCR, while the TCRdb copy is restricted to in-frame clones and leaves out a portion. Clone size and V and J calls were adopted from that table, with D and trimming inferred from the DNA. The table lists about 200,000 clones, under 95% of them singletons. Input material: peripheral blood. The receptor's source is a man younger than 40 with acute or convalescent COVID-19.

The CDR3 loop is CAWRGQGLRPQHF. CDR3 bases: TGTGCCTGGAGGGGACAGGGCCTGAGGCCCCAGCATTTT. The chain links TRBV30 to TRBJ1-5; TRBD1 matches at 9 bases. Trimming took 3 bases from V and 9 from J; bases not matched to a gene: 6. Looked up from germline, CDR1 is GTSNPN and CDR2 is SVGIG (reference sequence). The CDR3 length is 13 residues.